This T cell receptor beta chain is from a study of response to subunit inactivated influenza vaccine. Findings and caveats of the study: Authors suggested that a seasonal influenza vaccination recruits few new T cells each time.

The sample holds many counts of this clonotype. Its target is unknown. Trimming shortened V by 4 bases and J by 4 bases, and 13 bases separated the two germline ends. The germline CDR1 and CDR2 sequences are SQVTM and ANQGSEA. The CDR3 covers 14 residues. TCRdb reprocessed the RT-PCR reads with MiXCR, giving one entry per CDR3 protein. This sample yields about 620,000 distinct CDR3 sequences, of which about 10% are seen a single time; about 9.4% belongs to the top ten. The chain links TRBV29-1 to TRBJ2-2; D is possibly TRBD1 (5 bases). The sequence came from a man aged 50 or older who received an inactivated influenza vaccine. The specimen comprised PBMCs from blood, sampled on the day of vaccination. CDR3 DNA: TGCAGCGTTGGGGGCAGATTAGGCACCGGGGAGCTGTTTTTT. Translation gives CSVGGRLGTGELFF.